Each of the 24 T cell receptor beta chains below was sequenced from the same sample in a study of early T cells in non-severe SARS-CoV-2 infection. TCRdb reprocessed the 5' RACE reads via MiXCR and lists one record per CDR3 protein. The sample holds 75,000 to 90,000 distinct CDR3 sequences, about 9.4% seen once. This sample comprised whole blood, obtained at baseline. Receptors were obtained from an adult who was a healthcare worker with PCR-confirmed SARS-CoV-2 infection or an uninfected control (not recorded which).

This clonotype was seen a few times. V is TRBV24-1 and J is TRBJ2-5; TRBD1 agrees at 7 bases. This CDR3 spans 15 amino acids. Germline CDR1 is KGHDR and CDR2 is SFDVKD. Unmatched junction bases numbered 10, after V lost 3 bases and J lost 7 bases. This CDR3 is CATSDPSGGEGTQYF. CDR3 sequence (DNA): TGTGCCACCAGTGATCCGTCAGGGGGAGAGGGGACCCAGTACTTC.

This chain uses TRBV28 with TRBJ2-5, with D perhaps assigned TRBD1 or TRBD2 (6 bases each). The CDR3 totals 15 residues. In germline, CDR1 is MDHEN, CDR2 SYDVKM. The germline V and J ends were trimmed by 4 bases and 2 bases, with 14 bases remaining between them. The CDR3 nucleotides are TGTGCCAGCAGTTCCAGCAGGGGAGGTCAAGAGACCCAGTACTTC. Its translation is CASSSSRGGQETQYF.

Here the CDR3 reads CASSISGQGTYEQYF. The CDR3 bases are TGTGCCAGTAGTATCTCCGGACAGGGGACCTACGAGCAGTACTTC. The chain carries TRBV19 and TRBJ2-7, with 9 nucleotides matching TRBD1. Per the germline V gene, CDR1 is LNHDA and CDR2 is SQIVND (reference sequence). The length of the CDR3 is 15 residues. J lost 2 bases, V lost 3 bases, and 5 bases had no gene match.

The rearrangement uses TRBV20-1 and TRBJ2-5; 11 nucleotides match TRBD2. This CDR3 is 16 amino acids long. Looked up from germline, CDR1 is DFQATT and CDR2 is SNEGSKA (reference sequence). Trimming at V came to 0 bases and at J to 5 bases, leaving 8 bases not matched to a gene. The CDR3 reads CSARDNPTSGSETQYF. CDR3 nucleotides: TGCAGTGCTAGAGATAATCCTACTAGCGGGAGTGAGACCCAGTACTTC.

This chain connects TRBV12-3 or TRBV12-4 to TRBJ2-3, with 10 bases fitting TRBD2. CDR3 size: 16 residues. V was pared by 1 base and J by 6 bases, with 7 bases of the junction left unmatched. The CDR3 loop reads CASSLGVTSGVDTQYF. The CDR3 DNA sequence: TGTGCCAGCAGTTTAGGCGTCACTAGCGGGGTGGATACGCAGTATTTT.

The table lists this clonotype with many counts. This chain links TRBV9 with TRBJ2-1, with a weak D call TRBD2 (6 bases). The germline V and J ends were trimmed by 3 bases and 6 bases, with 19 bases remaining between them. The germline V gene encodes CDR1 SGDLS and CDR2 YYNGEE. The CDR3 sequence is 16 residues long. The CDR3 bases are TGTGCCAGCAGCGCTAATAGCGGCTCTCCTGTCAATGAGCAGTTCTTC. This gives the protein CASSANSGSPVNEQFF.

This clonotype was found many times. In DNA form, the CDR3 reads TGTGCCAGCAGCTCTAGCGGGAGCGCGAACACCGGGGAGCTGTTTTTT. Translation gives CASSSSGSANTGELFF. The chain combines TRBV11-3 with TRBJ2-2; TRBD2 matches at 10 bases. The germline CDR1 and CDR2 sequences are SGHNT and YENEEA. This CDR3 is 16 amino acids long. With V trimmed by 4 bases and J by 0 bases, 2 bases remained unmatched.

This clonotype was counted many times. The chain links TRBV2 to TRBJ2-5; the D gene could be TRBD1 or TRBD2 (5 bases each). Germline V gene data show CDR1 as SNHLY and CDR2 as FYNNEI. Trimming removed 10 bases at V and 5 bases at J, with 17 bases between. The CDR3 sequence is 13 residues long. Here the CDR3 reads CATGAPDYETQYF. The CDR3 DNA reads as TGTGCCACCGGGGCTCCTGATTACGAGACCCAGTACTTC.

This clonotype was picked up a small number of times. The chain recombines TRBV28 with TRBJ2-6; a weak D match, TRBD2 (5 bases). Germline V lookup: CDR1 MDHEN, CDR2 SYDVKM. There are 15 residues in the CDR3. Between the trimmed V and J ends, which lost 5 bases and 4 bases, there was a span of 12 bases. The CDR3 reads CASSTPGSGANVLTF. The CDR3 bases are TGTGCCAGCAGTACGCCGGGGAGCGGGGCCAACGTCCTGACTTTC.

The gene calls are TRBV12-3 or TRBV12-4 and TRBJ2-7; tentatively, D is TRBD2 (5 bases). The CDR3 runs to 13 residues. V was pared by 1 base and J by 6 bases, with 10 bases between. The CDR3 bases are TGTGCCAGCAGTTTAGGTGGAGGACTCGAGCAGTACTTC. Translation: CASSLGGGLEQYF.

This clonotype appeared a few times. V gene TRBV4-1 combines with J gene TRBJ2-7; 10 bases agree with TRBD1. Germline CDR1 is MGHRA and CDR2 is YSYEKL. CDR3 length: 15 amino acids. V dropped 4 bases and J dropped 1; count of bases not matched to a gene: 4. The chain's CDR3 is CASSPPGQGSYEQYF. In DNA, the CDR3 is TGCGCCAGCAGCCCCCCGGGACAGGGGTCCTACGAGCAGTACTTC.

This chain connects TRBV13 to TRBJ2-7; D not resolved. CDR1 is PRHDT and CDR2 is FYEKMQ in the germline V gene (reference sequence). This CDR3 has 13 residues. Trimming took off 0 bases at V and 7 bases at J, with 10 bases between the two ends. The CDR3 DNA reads TGTGCCAGCAGCTTAGGCCGAAGAACTGAGCAGTACTTC. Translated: CASSLGRRTEQYF.

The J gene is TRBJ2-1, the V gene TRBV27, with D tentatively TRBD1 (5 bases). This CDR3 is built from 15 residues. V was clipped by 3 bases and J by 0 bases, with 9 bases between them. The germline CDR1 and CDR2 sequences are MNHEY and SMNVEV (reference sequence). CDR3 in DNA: TGTGCCAGCAGTTTTGCAGGGATCTCCTACAATGAGCAGTTCTTC. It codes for CASSFAGISYNEQFF.

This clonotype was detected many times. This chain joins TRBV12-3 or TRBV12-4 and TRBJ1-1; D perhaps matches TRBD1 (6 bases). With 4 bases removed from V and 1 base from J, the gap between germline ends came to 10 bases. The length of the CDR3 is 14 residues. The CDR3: CASSSVTGNTEAFF. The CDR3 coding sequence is TGTGCCAGCAGTTCAGTGACAGGGAACACTGAAGCTTTCTTT.

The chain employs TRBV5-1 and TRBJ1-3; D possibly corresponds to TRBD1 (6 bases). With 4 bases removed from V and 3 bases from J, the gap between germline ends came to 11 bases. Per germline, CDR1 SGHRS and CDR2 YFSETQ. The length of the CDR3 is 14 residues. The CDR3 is CASSPGQSGNTIYF. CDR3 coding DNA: TGCGCCAGCAGCCCAGGACAGAGTGGAAACACCATATATTTT.

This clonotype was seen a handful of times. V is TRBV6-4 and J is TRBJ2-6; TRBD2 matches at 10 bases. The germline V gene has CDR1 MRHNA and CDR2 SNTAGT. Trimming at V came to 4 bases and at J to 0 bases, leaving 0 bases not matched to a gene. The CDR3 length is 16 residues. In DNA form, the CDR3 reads TGTGCCAGCAGTGCTAGCGGGAGCTCTGGGGCCAACGTCCTGACTTTC. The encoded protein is CASSASGSSGANVLTF.

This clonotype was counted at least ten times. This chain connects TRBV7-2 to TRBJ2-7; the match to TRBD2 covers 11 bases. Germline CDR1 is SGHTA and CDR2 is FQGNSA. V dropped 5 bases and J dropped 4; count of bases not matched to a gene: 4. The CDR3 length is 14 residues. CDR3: CASSPSGRRYEQYF. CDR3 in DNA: TGTGCCAGCAGCCCTAGCGGGAGGAGGTACGAGCAGTACTTC.

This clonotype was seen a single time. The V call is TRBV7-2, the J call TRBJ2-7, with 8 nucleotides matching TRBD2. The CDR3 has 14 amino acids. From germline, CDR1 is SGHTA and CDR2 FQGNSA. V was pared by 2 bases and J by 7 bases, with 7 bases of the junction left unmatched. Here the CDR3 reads CASSLPGGLREQYF. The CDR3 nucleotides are TGTGCCAGCAGCTTACCGGGAGGGCTGAGAGAGCAGTACTTC. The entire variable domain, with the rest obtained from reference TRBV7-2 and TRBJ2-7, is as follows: GAGVSQSPSNKVTEKGKDVELRCDPISGHTALYWYRQSLGQGLEFLIYFQGNSAPDKSGLPSDRFSAERTGGSVSTLTIQRTQQEDSAVYLCASSLPGGLREQYFGPGTRLTVT.

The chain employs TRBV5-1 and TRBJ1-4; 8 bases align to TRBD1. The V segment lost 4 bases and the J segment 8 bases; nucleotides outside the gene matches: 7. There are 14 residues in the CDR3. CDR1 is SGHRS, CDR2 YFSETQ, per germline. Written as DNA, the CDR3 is TGCGCCAGCAGCACAGGGGGGCAGGGAGAAAAACTGTTTTTT. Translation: CASSTGGQGEKLFF. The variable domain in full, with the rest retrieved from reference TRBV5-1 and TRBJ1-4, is KAGVTQTPRYLIKTRGQQVTLSCSPISGHRSVSWYQQTPGQGLQFLFEYFSETQRNKGNFPGRFSGRQFSNSRSEMNVSTLELGDSALYLCASSTGGQGEKLFFGSGTQLSVL.

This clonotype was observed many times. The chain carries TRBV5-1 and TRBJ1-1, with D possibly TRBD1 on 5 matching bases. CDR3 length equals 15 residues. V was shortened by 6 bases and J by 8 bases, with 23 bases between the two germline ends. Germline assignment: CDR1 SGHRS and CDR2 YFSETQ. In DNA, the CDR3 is TGCGCCAGCATGTCGGGACGGGGACCGGCTTTGGAAGCTTTCTTT. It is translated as CASMSGRGPALEAFF.

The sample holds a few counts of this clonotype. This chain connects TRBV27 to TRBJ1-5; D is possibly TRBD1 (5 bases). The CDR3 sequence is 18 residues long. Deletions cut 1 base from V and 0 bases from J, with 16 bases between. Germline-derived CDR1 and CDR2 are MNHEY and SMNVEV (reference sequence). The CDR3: CASSLFIRGDGSNQPQHF. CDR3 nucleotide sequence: TGTGCCAGCAGTTTATTTATCCGAGGGGATGGTAGCAATCAGCCCCAGCATTTT.

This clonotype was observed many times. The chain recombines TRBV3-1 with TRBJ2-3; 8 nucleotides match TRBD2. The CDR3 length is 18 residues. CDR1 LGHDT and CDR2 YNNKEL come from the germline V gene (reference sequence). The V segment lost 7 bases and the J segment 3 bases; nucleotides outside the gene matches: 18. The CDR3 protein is CASTPAWTSKAMTDTQYF. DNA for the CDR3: TGTGCCAGCACCCCAGCATGGACTAGCAAGGCCATGACAGATACGCAGTATTTT.

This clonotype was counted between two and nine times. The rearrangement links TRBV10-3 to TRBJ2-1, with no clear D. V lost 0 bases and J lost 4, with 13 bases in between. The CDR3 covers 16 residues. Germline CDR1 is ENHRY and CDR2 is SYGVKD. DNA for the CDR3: TGTGCCATCAGTGAGTCATCTGGCAGAAAGTACAATGAGCAGTTCTTC. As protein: CAISESSGRKYNEQFF.

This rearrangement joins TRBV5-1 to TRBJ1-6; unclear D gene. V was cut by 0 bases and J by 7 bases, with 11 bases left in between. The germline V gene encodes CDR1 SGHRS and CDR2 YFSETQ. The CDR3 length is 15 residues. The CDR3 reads CASSLGRVSNSPLHF. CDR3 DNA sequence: TGCGCCAGCAGCTTGGGAAGGGTGTCCAATTCACCCCTCCACTTT.